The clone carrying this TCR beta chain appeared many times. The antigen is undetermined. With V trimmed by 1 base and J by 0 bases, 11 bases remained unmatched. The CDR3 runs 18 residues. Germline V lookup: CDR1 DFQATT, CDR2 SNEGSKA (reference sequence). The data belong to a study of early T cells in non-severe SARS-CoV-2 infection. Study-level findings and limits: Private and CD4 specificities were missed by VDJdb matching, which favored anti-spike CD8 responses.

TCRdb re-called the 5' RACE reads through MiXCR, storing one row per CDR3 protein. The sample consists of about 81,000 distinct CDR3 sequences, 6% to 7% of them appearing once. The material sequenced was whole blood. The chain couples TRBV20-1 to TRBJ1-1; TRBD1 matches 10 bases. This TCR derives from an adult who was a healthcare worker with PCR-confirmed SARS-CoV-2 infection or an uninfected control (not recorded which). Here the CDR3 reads CSARVIGQGDLMNTEAFF. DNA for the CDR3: TGCAGTGCTAGAGTCATTGGACAGGGGGATTTAATGAACACTGAAGCTTTCTTT.